The rows below give T cell receptor beta chains drawn from one sample of a study of shared clonotypes between healthy human individuals. Sequencing used immunoSEQ multiplex PCR; TCRdb keeps in-frame clones, though not all of them. The sample lists more than 2,000,000 clones, more than 90% occurring once. The sample comprised naive CD4+ T cells sorted from blood. These receptor sequences come from a man in his late teens or twenties in good health. Both conserved end residues are part of each CDR3. D genes are given only for firm matches. Clone size is given for some rows only: seen once, a few or many times, or a class if the clone is expanded.

CDR3 DNA,CDR3 protein,clone size,V gene,D gene,J gene
TGCGCCAGCAGCTTGGCACTAGCGGGAGCCACCGAGCAGTACTTC,CASSLALAGATEQYF,.,TRBV5-1,TRBD2,TRBJ2-7
TGCGCCAGCAGCCAAGTATTATGGAACACTGAAGCTTTCTTT,CASSQVLWNTEAFF,.,TRBV4-3,.,TRBJ1-1
TGCAGCGTCCTATTCGGGGGCTCCTACAATGAGCAGTTCTTC,CSVLFGGSYNEQFF,.,TRBV29-1,.,TRBJ2-1
TGTGCCAGCAGCTCCGACAGGACGGACATTCAGTACTTC,CASSSDRTDIQYF,.,TRBV5-4,.,TRBJ2-4
TGTGCCAGCAGCTTAGCGTTACAGGCAGGCGAGCAGTACTTC,CASSLALQAGEQYF,.,TRBV7-2,.,TRBJ2-7
TGCGCCAGCAGCCCGGACGGCAACAATCAGCCCCAGCATTTT,CASSPDGNNQPQHF,.,TRBV5-1,.,TRBJ1-5
TGTGCCAGTACCTCGGGACAGGCCTACAATGAGCAGTTCTTC,CASTSGQAYNEQFF,.,TRBV19,TRBD1,TRBJ2-1
TGTGCCAGCAGTCAAACCGGGACAGGGAATAATGAGCAGTTCTTC,CASSQTGTGNNEQFF,.,TRBV6-5,TRBD1,TRBJ2-1
TGTGCCAGCAGCCCGGGACAGGGGACCTATAATTCACCCCTCCACTTT,CASSPGQGTYNSPLHF,few,TRBV5-4,TRBD1,TRBJ1-6
TGCGCCAGCAGTGACACTGGAAACACCATATATTTT,CASSDTGNTIYF,.,TRBV10-1,.,TRBJ1-3
TGTGCCAGCAGCCCAACCTCAACAGTCAGCTCCTACGAGCAGTACTTC,CASSPTSTVSSYEQYF,.,TRBV7-2,.,TRBJ2-7
TGTGCCAGCAGCCTAGGACTAGCGGGGGGCCAACTAGCCAAAAACATTCAGTACTTC,CASSLGLAGGQLAKNIQYF,.,TRBV7-9,TRBD2,TRBJ2-4
TGTGCCAGCAGCTTTCGGTTCCTTGAGAATGGCTACACCTTC,CASSFRFLENGYTF,.,TRBV7-9,.,TRBJ1-2
TGTGCCAGCAGTTACTTACAGGTGGCCAACGTCCTGACTTTC,CASSYLQVANVLTF,.,TRBV6-5,.,TRBJ2-6
TGTGCCTGGAGTGGGGCCGTAATCAATCAGCCCCAGCATTTT,CAWSGAVINQPQHF,few,TRBV30,.,TRBJ1-5
TGTGCCAGCAGCTCCCGTGGACTAGCGGGAGTAGGGACAGATACGCAGTATTTT,CASSSRGLAGVGTDTQYF,.,TRBV5-6,TRBD2,TRBJ2-3
TGTGCCAGTAGTGTCCCTGTAGGGACAGCTTCGCGGAACACTGAAGCTTTCTTT,CASSVPVGTASRNTEAFF,.,TRBV19,TRBD1,TRBJ1-1
TGTGCCAGCAGCTTAGGGCTGGGCTCCTACAATGAGCAGTTCTTC,CASSLGLGSYNEQFF,once,TRBV11-2,.,TRBJ2-1
TGTGCCAGCAGCATGGACAGGGGGCCTTACGAGCAGTACTTC,CASSMDRGPYEQYF,.,TRBV5-4,TRBD1,TRBJ2-7
TGTGCCAGCAGCTTAGGGACTAGCGGGGGAGAGACCCAGTACTTC,CASSLGTSGGETQYF,.,TRBV11-3,TRBD2,TRBJ2-5
TGTGCCAGTAGGCCGCCCCGGACACTCGGCTACACCTTC,CASRPPRTLGYTF,.,TRBV19,.,TRBJ1-2
TGTGCCAGCTCAGGTGGCTCCGGAAACACCATATATTTT,CASSGGSGNTIYF,.,TRBV18,.,TRBJ1-3
TGTGCCAGCAGCTTAGATGACAGAATAGGGACTGAAGCTTTCTTT,CASSLDDRIGTEAFF,.,TRBV7-9,.,TRBJ1-1
TGTGCCAGCAGCCGTTGGCAGTCCGTACCTGAAGCTTTCTTT,CASSRWQSVPEAFF,few,TRBV27,.,TRBJ1-1
TGCGCCAGCAGCGTTGACAGGGGTTCTCTGGATACGCAGTATTTT,CASSVDRGSLDTQYF,.,TRBV4-1,TRBD1,TRBJ2-3
TGCGCCAGCAGTCTTACAGGGTTAGCTAACTATGGCTACACCTTC,CASSLTGLANYGYTF,.,TRBV4-1,.,TRBJ1-2
TGTGCCAGCAGTGTCGCCGGGGGAGAGCAGTACTTC,CASSVAGGEQYF,.,TRBV6-4,.,TRBJ2-7
TGTGCCAGCAGGGGACCCTCCTACAATGAGCAGTTCTTC,CASRGPSYNEQFF,.,TRBV6-1,.,TRBJ2-1
TGCGCCAGCAGCTTGGTAGGGGACCCCACAGATACGCAGTATTTT,CASSLVGDPTDTQYF,.,TRBV5-1,.,TRBJ2-3
TGTGCCAGTAGTATAGGTAACGAGCAGTACTTC,CASSIGNEQYF,.,TRBV19,.,TRBJ2-7
TGCGCCAGCAGCTCCGGGACAGGGGGTGAACCCCTCCACTTT,CASSSGTGGEPLHF,.,TRBV5-1,TRBD1,TRBJ1-6
TGTGCCTGGAGTAGTGGGCTAGCGGGGCCTTACGAGCAGTACTTC,CAWSSGLAGPYEQYF,.,TRBV30,TRBD2,TRBJ2-7